The following is a TCR beta chain sequence with its context. The germline gives CDR1 SGHRS, CDR2 YFSETQ. With 0 bases clipped from V and 6 bases from J, the junction kept 1 base outside the gene matches. CDR3 size: 14 residues. This specimen belongs to a study of T-cell reconstitution after alpha-beta-depleted transplantation in children. Unique molecular identifiers featured in how the TCRbeta library was prepared. From the PCR reads, TCRdb called clonotypes with MiXCR, one entry per CDR3 protein. There are about 360,000 distinct CDR3 sequences in the sample; about an eighth occur only once, and 4% to 5.5% lies in the top ten.

Sequencing used PBMCs, obtained from the stem cell graft. The V gene is TRBV5-1, the J gene TRBJ2-4, with 9 bases aligning to TRBD1. The sequence came from a human donor who donated a stem cell graft to a child with Fanconi anemia. The CDR3 sequence: CASSLDRGRNIQYF. For the CDR3, the DNA is TGCGCCAGCAGCTTGGACAGGGGGCGAAACATTCAGTACTTC.